The clone carrying this TCR beta chain has only a few counts. What it binds is unknown. The junction and the germline gene differ at one end; a read error may be behind it. The source of the sample is a study of cytomegalovirus exposure and HLA in healthy donors. Study overall: Ancestry clustering placed 70% to 90% of about 400 genotyped donors in the Caucasian-associated cluster.

Germline CDR1 is SEHNR and CDR2 is FQNEAQ (reference sequence). The CDR3 length is 12 residues. It was with 60 Vbeta and 13 Jbeta primers that the PCR ran. How the authors handled the data: An analysis that came later counted 80 million or so unique TCR beta chains, 10 million to 11 million shared. TCRdb keeps only in-frame clones here, not all; method: immunoSEQ multiplex PCR. V and J calls and clone size are given by that table; D and trimming were obtained from the DNA. The sample consists of 50,000 to 65,000 clones, over 70% of them appearing once. Study-wide points: A later analysis associated some 16,000 TCR beta sequences with HLA alleles at a 0.05 false discovery rate. Donors belonging to an Asian-associated ancestry cluster reportedly showed fewer N-insertions in productive TCRs than the approximately 670-donor mean, according to what a later analysis found.

V gene TRBV7-9 combines with J gene TRBJ2-1; D is uncertain. The sample taken for sequencing was PBMCs. The sequence came from a man aged 50-60 years in good health and CMV-seropositive. Written as DNA, the CDR3 is TGTCCCAGCAGATCCCAGATCAATGAGCAGTTCTTC. This encodes CPSRSQINEQFF. The full variable domain, completed using reference TRBV7-9 and TRBJ2-1, is DTGVSQNPRHKITKRGQNVTFRCDPISEHNRLYWYRQTLGQGPEFLTYFQNEAQLEKSRLLSDRFSAERPKGSFSTLEIQRTEQGDSAMYLCPSRSQINEQFFGPGTRLTVL.